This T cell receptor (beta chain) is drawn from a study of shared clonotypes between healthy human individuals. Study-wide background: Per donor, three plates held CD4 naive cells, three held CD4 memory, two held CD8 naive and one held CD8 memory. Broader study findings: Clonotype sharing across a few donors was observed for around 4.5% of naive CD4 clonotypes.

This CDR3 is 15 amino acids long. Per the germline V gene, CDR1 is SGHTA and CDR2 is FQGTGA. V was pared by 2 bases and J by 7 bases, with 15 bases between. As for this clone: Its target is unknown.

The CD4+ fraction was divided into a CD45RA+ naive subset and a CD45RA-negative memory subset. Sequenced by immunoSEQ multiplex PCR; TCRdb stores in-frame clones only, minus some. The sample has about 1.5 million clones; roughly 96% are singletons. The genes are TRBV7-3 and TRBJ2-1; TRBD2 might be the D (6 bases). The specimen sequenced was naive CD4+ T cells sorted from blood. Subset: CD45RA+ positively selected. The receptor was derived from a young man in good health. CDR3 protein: CASSLVGGRQNEQFF. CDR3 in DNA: TGTGCCAGCAGCTTAGTGGGAGGTCGGCAAAATGAGCAGTTCTTC.